The present T cell receptor beta chain was sequenced within a study of HIV-infected children after antiretroviral therapy interruption. Overall study context: EBV and CMV exposure was recorded in most children. Weeks 0, 48 and 150 were sampled under continuous treatment.

RNA-based 3' RACE libraries used unique molecular identifiers. TCRdb redid the calling of the 3' RACE reads with MiXCR, one entry per CDR3 protein. The table shows a few thousand distinct CDR3 sequences, with under 5% occurring only once. The germline V gene has CDR1 WSHSY and CDR2 SAAADI. V shed 10 bases, J shed 4 bases, and the junction held 7 bases outside the gene matches. This CDR3 has 14 residues. Treatment: PENTA 11 planned treatment interruption arm or continuous ART arm. Cryopreserved PBMC samples required at least 5 million viable cells. Memory CD8+ CD45RO+ CD45RA- T cells were FACS-sorted from thawed PBMCs. This clonotype has a count of ten or more.

This specimen consisted of CD45RO+ CD8+ T cells from PBMCs, pooled from several time points, obtained from a donor given antiretroviral therapy, either interrupted or continuous. Specified subset: memory CD8+ CD45RO+ CD45RA- T cells. The gene calls are TRBV10-2 and TRBJ2-1, with 10 bases that match TRBD2. This clonotype was obtained from a pool of human donors with HIV. CDR3: CATGTSASYNEQFF. DNA of the CDR3: TGCGCCACTGGGACTAGCGCCTCTTACAATGAGCAGTTCTTC.